The 28 T cell receptor beta chains given below trace back to one sample, sequenced in a study of shared clonotypes between healthy human individuals. TCRdb's copy holds only in-frame clones and misses some; the assay was immunoSEQ multiplex PCR. This table holds 450,000 or so clones, roughly four fifths found once. The sequenced sample was PBMCs. The receptors derive from a woman between 40 and 55 years old in good health. Some clones in this sample may be carry-over from other donors' samples.

A remark on this clone: This could be a read error, since a much larger clone is one nucleotide away. V gene TRBV7-6 combines with J gene TRBJ2-7; TRBD2 matches at 8 bases. Trimming took 0 bases from V and 2 from J; bases not matched to a gene: 9. The CDR3 covers 17 residues. The germline V gene has CDR1 SGHVS and CDR2 FNYEAQ. For the CDR3, the DNA is TGTGCCAGCAGCTTAGCGCGTTCGGGAGGGAGCCCCTACGAGCAGTACTTC. It specifies CASSLARSGGSPYEQYF.

This clone has at least ten counts. The genes are TRBV2 and TRBJ1-4; D possibly corresponds to TRBD1 (5 bases). V shed 6 bases and J shed 8 bases, with 19 bases lying between them. The CDR3 runs 15 residues. In germline, CDR1 is SNHLY, CDR2 FYNNEI. CDR3 residues: CASRASRGSREKLFF. The CDR3 nucleotides read TGTGCCAGCAGAGCGTCGAGGGGCAGCAGGGAAAAACTGTTTTTT. Using reference TRBV2 and TRBJ1-4 for the parts outside the CDR3, the full variable domain is EPEVTQTPSHQVTQMGQEVILRCVPISNHLYFYWYRQILGQKVEFLVSFYNNEISEKSEIFDDQFSVERPDGSNFTLKIRSTKLEDSAMYFCASRASRGSREKLFFGSGTQLSVL.

The sample holds many counts of this clone. The chain joins TRBV9 to TRBJ2-1, with 10 bases lining up with TRBD1. V was pared by 1 base and J by 1 base, with 8 bases of the junction left unmatched. This CDR3 has 18 residues. Germline-derived CDR1 and CDR2 are SGDLS and YYNGEE. This CDR3 is CASSVSTGTGVSYNEQFF. DNA of the CDR3: TGTGCCAGCAGCGTATCCACCGGGACAGGGGTTTCCTACAATGAGCAGTTCTTC.

Only one count was recorded for this clone. This chain uses TRBV5-1 with TRBJ2-3, with 9 bases fitting TRBD1. Per the germline V gene, CDR1 is SGHRS and CDR2 is YFSETQ. The CDR3 loop spans 16 amino acids. V lost 4 bases to trimming and J lost 5 bases; unmatched junction nucleotides: 11. The CDR3 sequence is CASSAVPGQGGDTQYF. CDR3 nucleotides: TGCGCCAGCAGCGCAGTTCCGGGACAGGGCGGAGATACGCAGTATTTT. The full variable domain, with the rest looked up from reference TRBV5-1 and TRBJ2-3, is KAGVTQTPRYLIKTRGQQVTLSCSPISGHRSVSWYQQTPGQGLQFLFEYFSETQRNKGNFPGRFSGRQFSNSRSEMNVSTLELGDSALYLCASSAVPGQGGDTQYFGPGTRLTVL.

The genes are TRBV7-2 and TRBJ2-7; D unresolved. V lost 5 bases and J lost 12, with 17 bases in between. Per the germline V gene, CDR1 is SGHTA and CDR2 is FQGNSA. CDR3 length: 12 residues. The CDR3 protein is CASSGDYGPRYF. CDR3 nucleotide sequence: TGTGCCAGCAGCGGAGATTATGGTCCCCGGTACTTC.

This clone was seen once. This CDR3 reads CASSYSSGTAYNEQFF. In nucleotides, the CDR3 is TGTGCCAGCAGTTACTCCTCCGGGACTGCATACAATGAGCAGTTCTTC. The chain carries TRBV6-5 and TRBJ2-1; D may be TRBD2 (6 bases). The CDR3 runs 16 residues. The germline V gene encodes CDR1 MNHEY and CDR2 SVGAGI. Deletions cut 0 bases from V and 4 bases from J, with 13 bases between.

This clone appeared many times. V gene TRBV28 combines with J gene TRBJ1-5; 8 bases are shared with TRBD1. CDR3 length: 17 residues. Looked up from germline, CDR1 is MDHEN and CDR2 is SYDVKM. V shed 7 bases and J 5 bases; nucleotides not matched to a gene: 16. This CDR3 is CASMDRAGYRLHQPQHF. DNA for the CDR3: TGTGCCAGCATGGACAGGGCGGGGTATCGGTTACATCAGCCCCAGCATTTT.

This clone was counted a few times. The chain has TRBV5-3 and TRBJ2-1; TRBD2 aligns across 11 bases. TRBV5-3 is reported as an ORF; its role is uncertain. The J segment lost 9 bases and the V segment lost 0 bases, leaving 14 bases of the junction unmatched. The CDR3 covers 18 residues. The CDR3: CARSLVGTSGIGRAEQFF. The CDR3 DNA sequence: TGTGCCAGAAGCTTGGTGGGGACTAGCGGAATTGGGCGGGCTGAGCAGTTCTTC.

J is TRBJ1-1 and V is TRBV28; 7 positions match TRBD1. Germline V gives CDR1 MDHEN, CDR2 SYDVKM. The CDR3 totals 14 residues. V lost 5 bases and J lost 0; bases outside the gene matches: 3. CDR3 amino acids: CASSPGQVNTEAFF. The CDR3 coding sequence is TGTGCCAGCAGTCCCGGACAGGTGAACACTGAAGCTTTCTTT.

V and J are TRBV19 and TRBJ2-7; D may be TRBD1 (5 bases). Germline V gene sequence: CDR1 LNHDA, CDR2 SQIVND (reference sequence). With 6 bases removed from V and 0 bases from J, the gap between germline ends came to 15 bases. CDR3 length: 15 residues. CDR3 protein: CASSGTGLSSYEQYF. As DNA, the CDR3 is TGTGCCAGTAGCGGAACAGGTCTAAGCTCCTACGAGCAGTACTTC.

To note about this clone: With a far larger clone one base away, a read error is the likely cause. The V call is TRBV25-1, the J call TRBJ2-3; no reliable D call. The CDR3 sequence is 15 residues long. V was cut by 4 bases and J by 0 bases, with 11 bases left in between. The germline V gene encodes CDR1 MGHDK and CDR2 SYGVNS. Here the CDR3 DNA reads TGTGCCAGCAGTGCAATCCCTACTAGCACAGATACGCAGTATTTT. Its translation is CASSAIPTSTDTQYF.

Worth noting for this clone: A far larger clone lies a single base away; this is likely a read error. The chain recombines TRBV7-2 with TRBJ2-4; perhaps TRBD1 as D (6 bases). The CDR3 is 13 residues long. The V end was cut by 8 bases, the J end by 7 bases, with 15 bases between. Germline V gene sequence: CDR1 SGHTA, CDR2 FQGNSA. The DNA for the CDR3 is TGTGCCAGCGGCAACGACAGGTCCAACATTCAGTACTTC. Translating it yields CASGNDRSNIQYF. Using reference TRBV7-2 and TRBJ2-4 for the parts outside the CDR3, the full variable domain is GAGVSQSPSNKVTEKGKDVELRCDPISGHTALYWYRQSLGQGLEFLIYFQGNSAPDKSGLPSDRFSAERTGGSVSTLTIQRTQQEDSAVYLCASGNDRSNIQYFGAGTRLSVL.

This clone showed up many times. The J gene is TRBJ2-2, the V gene TRBV6-4, with D perhaps assigned TRBD1 or TRBD2 (6 bases each). CDR3 length: 15 amino acids. The germline CDR1 and CDR2 sequences are MRHNA and SNTAGT. The germline V and J ends were trimmed by 0 bases and 6 bases, with 11 bases remaining between them. CDR3 region: CASSDSLGGSGELFF. CDR3 sequence (DNA): TGTGCCAGCAGTGACTCGTTGGGGGGCTCCGGGGAGCTGTTTTTT.

This clone was seen only a few times. The CDR3 DNA follows: TGTGCCAGCAGTGTGGGTGGGAACACTGAAGCTTTCTTT. This translates into CASSVGGNTEAFF. V and J are TRBV6-1 and TRBJ1-1; D is ambiguous. Germline V gene lookup returns CDR1 MNHNS and CDR2 SASEGT. This CDR3 comprises 13 residues. Trimming stripped 4 bases from V and 1 base from J, with 7 bases between.

The chain carries TRBV7-2 and TRBJ2-7, with no clear D. This CDR3 region has 14 residues. Germline V gene data show CDR1 as SGHTA and CDR2 as FQGNSA. Trimming cost V 0 bases and J 3 bases, with 9 bases left between them. In nucleotides, the CDR3 is TGTGCCAGCAGCTTAGCGGGTTCCCACTACGAGCAGTACTTC. The encoded protein is CASSLAGSHYEQYF. The variable domain in full, completed from reference TRBV7-2 and TRBJ2-7, reads GAGVSQSPSNKVTEKGKDVELRCDPISGHTALYWYRQSLGQGLEFLIYFQGNSAPDKSGLPSDRFSAERTGGSVSTLTIQRTQQEDSAVYLCASSLAGSHYEQYFGPGTRLTVT.

For this clone: A clone one base away is much larger, so this may be a read error. The chain combines TRBV28 with TRBJ2-2; D is possibly TRBD1 (6 bases). The CDR3 is 16 amino acids. V dropped 5 bases and J dropped 0 bases, with 13 bases sitting between them. The germline V gene encodes CDR1 MDHEN and CDR2 SYDVKM. CDR3 DNA: TGTGCCAGCAGTAACGGACAGACCGCGAACACCGGGGAGCTGTTTTTT. Its protein product is CASSNGQTANTGELFF. Full variable domain (rest looked up from reference TRBV28 and TRBJ2-2): DVKVTQSSRYLVKRTGEKVFLECVQDMDHENMFWYRQDPGLGLRLIYFSYDVKMKEKGDIPEGYSVSREKKERFSLILESASTNQTSMYLCASSNGQTANTGELFFGEGSRLTVL.

J is TRBJ2-7 and V is TRBV6-5, with D tentatively TRBD1 (6 bases). The CDR3 has 15 residues. CDR1 is MNHEY, CDR2 SVGAGI, per germline. Trimming shortened V by 5 bases and J by 0 bases, and 14 bases separated the two germline ends. CDR3: CASSRWTVSSYEQYF. The CDR3 DNA reads as TGTGCCAGCAGTCGTTGGACAGTCAGCTCCTACGAGCAGTACTTC.

The CDR3 sequence: CASSPGDPGGYEQYF. CDR3 sequence (DNA): TGTGCCAGCAGCCCCGGGGACCCTGGGGGTTACGAGCAGTACTTC. The V call is TRBV7-2, the J call TRBJ2-7; D is perhaps TRBD1 or TRBD2 (5 bases each). V lost 5 bases and J lost 4, with 18 bases in between. Germline V gene sequence: CDR1 SGHTA, CDR2 FQGNSA. The CDR3 is made up of 15 amino acids.

The chain carries TRBV7-6 and TRBJ2-7; D not resolved. CDR1 is SGHVS, CDR2 FNYEAQ, per germline. V lost 1 base, J lost 5 bases, and 9 bases lay in between. The CDR3 has 13 residues. This CDR3 is CASSLGGFHEQYF. CDR3 nucleotides: TGTGCCAGCAGCTTAGGGGGTTTCCACGAGCAGTACTTC. The entire variable domain, with the rest obtained from reference TRBV7-6 and TRBJ2-7, is as follows: GAGVSQSPRYKVTKRGQDVALRCDPISGHVSLYWYRQALGQGPEFLTYFNYEAQQDKSGLPNDRFSAERPEGSISTLTIQRTEQRDSAMYRCASSLGGFHEQYFGPGTRLTVT.

The CDR3 coding sequence is TGCGCCAGCAGCTTGGCGCCCCACAATGAGCAGTTCTTC. Protein: CASSLAPHNEQFF. The chain combines TRBV5-1 with TRBJ2-1; no clear D. The CDR3 is 13 residues long. The V end was cut by 0 bases, the J end by 5 bases, with 6 bases between. CDR1 is SGHRS and CDR2 is YFSETQ in the germline V gene.

In its sample, this clone was seen once. The chain joins TRBV15 to TRBJ2-5; D may be TRBD1 or TRBD2 (5 bases each). CDR1 and CDR2 from the germline V gene are LNHNV and YYDKDF (reference sequence). Trimming removed 0 bases at V and 1 base at J, with 15 bases between. There are 17 residues in the CDR3. As DNA, the CDR3 is TGTGCCACCAGCAGAGAGGTTTGGGGGAGTGGCCAAGAGACCCAGTACTTC. The encoded protein is CATSREVWGSGQETQYF. Looking up the rest from reference TRBV15 and TRBJ2-5 gives the full variable domain: DAMVIQNPRYQVTQFGKPVTLSCSQTLNHNVMYWYQQKSSQAPKLLFHYYDKDFNNEADTPDNFQSRRPNTSFCFLDIRSPGLGDTAMYLCATSREVWGSGQETQYFGPGTRLLVL.

Points on this clone: Since a far larger clone is one base different, this is likely a read error. The rearrangement links TRBV7-9 to TRBJ1-4; 9 bases line up with TRBD1. CDR3 length: 14 amino acids. Germline-derived CDR1 and CDR2 are SEHNR and FQNEAQ (reference sequence). CDR3 nucleotides: TGTGCCAGCAGCTCTGGACAGGGGAATGAAAAACTGGTTTTT. It is translated as CASSSGQGNEKLVF.

The rearrangement links TRBV4-1 to TRBJ1-1; 9 bases line up with TRBD1. The CDR3 spans 17 residues. CDR1 and CDR2 from the germline V gene are MGHRA and YSYEKL. Unmatched junction bases numbered 13, after V lost 4 bases and J lost 4 bases. The CDR3 reads CASSLQLYRDRVTEAFF. For the CDR3, the DNA is TGCGCCAGCAGCCTGCAACTCTACCGGGACAGGGTCACTGAAGCTTTCTTT.

The J gene is TRBJ2-7, the V gene TRBV5-1; 9 positions agree with TRBD1. V dropped 1 base and J dropped 6; count of bases not matched to a gene: 8. Germline V CDR1 and CDR2: SGHRS, YFSETQ. The CDR3 consists of 15 residues. DNA for the CDR3: TGCGCCAGCAGCTTGTTACCGGGACAGGGTGGCGAGCAGTACTTC. The encoded protein is CASSLLPGQGGEQYF.

As regards this clone: It differs at one base from a far larger clone, so likely a read error. V is TRBV30 and J is TRBJ1-1; D may be TRBD1 (5 bases). The CDR3 is 15 amino acids. Per germline, CDR1 GTSNPN and CDR2 SVGIG (reference sequence). CDR3 in DNA: TGTACCTGGAGCTTACCTTTGGGACTTAACACTGAAGCTTTCTTT. Its protein is CTWSLPLGLNTEAFF.

V gene TRBV6-4 combines with J gene TRBJ2-2; a possible D gene is TRBD2 (5 bases). Germline CDR1 MRHNA, CDR2 SNTAGT. V gave up 0 bases and J gave up 6 bases, with 11 bases separating them. The CDR3 contains 15 residues. CDR3 in DNA: TGTGCCAGCAGTGACTCGATACGGGAAGCCGGGGAGCTGTTTTTT. Translation: CASSDSIREAGELFF.

This clone was counted only a few times. This chain links TRBV4-3 with TRBJ1-2, with no clear D. With 0 bases removed from V and 5 bases from J, the gap between germline ends came to 10 bases. Germline V gene lookup returns CDR1 LGHNA and CDR2 YSLEER. This CDR3 has 14 amino acids. The CDR3 nucleotides are TGCGCCAGCAGCCAAGAGTCCGGTCTTTATGGCTACACCTTC. Encoded protein: CASSQESGLYGYTF.

With respect to this clone: This may arise from a read error, as a much more abundant clone is one base away. This chain links TRBV7-3 with TRBJ1-1; D possibly corresponds to TRBD1 (5 bases). This CDR3 has 13 amino acids. Germline loops: CDR1 SGHTA, CDR2 FQGTGA. V shed 4 bases and J shed 7 bases, with 13 bases lying between them. The CDR3 region is CASSSDGAGEAFF. The DNA of the CDR3 is TGTGCCAGCAGCTCGGACGGGGCCGGTGAAGCTTTCTTT.